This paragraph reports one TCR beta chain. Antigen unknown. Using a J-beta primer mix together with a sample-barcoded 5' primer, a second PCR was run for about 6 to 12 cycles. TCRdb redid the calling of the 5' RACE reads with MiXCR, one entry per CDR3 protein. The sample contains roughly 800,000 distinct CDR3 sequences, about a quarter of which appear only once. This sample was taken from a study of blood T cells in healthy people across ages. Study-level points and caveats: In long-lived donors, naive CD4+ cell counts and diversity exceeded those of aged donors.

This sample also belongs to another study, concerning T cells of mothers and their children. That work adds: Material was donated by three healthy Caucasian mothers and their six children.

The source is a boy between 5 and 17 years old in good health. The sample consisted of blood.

The CDR3 region has the DNA TGTGCCAGCAGTTTTGGACAGCCAGGGGAGACCCAGTACTTC. It yields the protein CASSFGQPGETQYF. The chain has TRBV12-3 or TRBV12-4 and TRBJ2-5; possible D gene TRBD1, 6 bases. There are 14 residues in the CDR3. The V and J ends lost 3 bases and 5 bases respectively, with 13 bases between them.